Sequencing of this T cell receptor (beta chain) was carried out in a study of T-cell memory formation after mild COVID-19. TCRdb re-analysed the 5' RACE reads in MiXCR, keeping a single row per CDR3 protein. The sample comprises hundreds of thousands of distinct CDR3 sequences, less than 25% of which are singletons, and roughly 8.1% rests with the top ten. This CDR3 is 14 amino acids long. Germline V gene lookup returns CDR1 ENHRY and CDR2 SYGVKD. V was cut by 6 bases and J by 2 bases, with 13 bases left in between. This receptor was obtained from an adult woman who had mild COVID-19 (a few samples of this study predate the infection). Cell type and time point are not known. The chain recombines TRBV10-3 with TRBJ1-2; D uncertain. Material: PBMCs or a T cell subset sorted from them (not recorded which). CDR3 amino acids: CAIRETVMNYGYTF. The CDR3 DNA reads as TGTGCCATCAGGGAGACGGTTATGAACTATGGCTACACCTTC.